The 32 T cell receptor beta chains in this list originate from one sample, sequenced in a study of T cells in Graves' hyperthyroidism and ophthalmopathy. It was RNA transcripts that yielded the amplified TCR beta CDR3 regions. An initial round of RT-PCR targeting the TCR CDR3 relied on the HTBI primer set. Using its own MiXCR run on the multiplex PCR reads, TCRdb lists one record per CDR3 protein. The sample carries 300,000 or so distinct CDR3 sequences, around 15% recorded once. Sample: blood. These receptors originate from a woman aged 60-75 years with Graves' ophthalmopathy.

Ten or more counts support this clonotype. The chain employs TRBV12-3 or TRBV12-4 and TRBJ2-2; TRBD2 matches 10 bases. This CDR3 comprises 16 residues. J was trimmed by 6 bases and V by 3 bases; bases with no gene match: 7. The DNA for the CDR3 is TGTGCCAGCAGTTTGCGGCTAGCGGGAGTCCCCGGGGAGCTGTTTTTT. It specifies CASSLRLAGVPGELFF.

In this sample, this clonotype turned up a few times. The J gene is TRBJ1-1, the V gene TRBV12-3 or TRBV12-4; D uncertain. V dropped 8 bases and J dropped 5 bases, with 15 bases sitting between them. The CDR3 consists of 13 residues. CDR3 sequence: CASSRPGRTEAFF. CDR3 nucleotide sequence: TGTGCCAGCTCAAGACCGGGGAGGACTGAAGCTTTCTTT.

V and J are TRBV11-3 and TRBJ1-1; D gene unclear. Germline V gene lookup returns CDR1 SGHNT and CDR2 YENEEA. The CDR3 covers 13 residues. The V and J ends lost 4 bases and 3 bases respectively, with 9 bases between them. Here the CDR3 reads CASSSSPDTEAFF. CDR3 bases: TGTGCCAGCAGCTCCTCTCCGGACACTGAAGCTTTCTTT.

This clonotype was seen many times. The chain employs TRBV3-1 and TRBJ1-1, with D possibly TRBD1 on 5 matching bases. CDR3 length: 15 amino acids. Deletions cut 4 bases from V and 1 base from J, with 13 bases between. Germline V gene sequence: CDR1 LGHDT, CDR2 YNNKEL (reference sequence). The CDR3 protein is CASSPSQGSNTEAFF. The CDR3 DNA sequence: TGTGCCAGCAGCCCGAGTCAGGGTTCGAACACTGAAGCTTTCTTT.

This clonotype was detected many times. The chain couples TRBV2 to TRBJ2-7; perhaps TRBD1 as D (5 bases). Germline V gene lookup returns CDR1 SNHLY and CDR2 FYNNEI. Trimming left V 0 bases short and J 2 bases short, with 8 bases between. This CDR3 is built from 14 residues. The CDR3 protein is CASSEARTTYEQYF. The CDR3 DNA follows: TGTGCCAGCAGTGAAGCCAGGACAACCTACGAGCAGTACTTC.

The chain employs TRBV6-1 and TRBJ2-7; no firm D call. CDR1 and CDR2 (germline): MNHNS, SASEGT. The CDR3 sequence is 10 residues long. Trimming took 10 bases from V and 7 from J, leaving 11 bases between them. Here the CDR3 reads CAIGPGEQYF. CDR3 nucleotide sequence: TGTGCCATCGGGCCTGGGGAGCAGTACTTC.

This clonotype showed up many times. This rearrangement joins TRBV20-1 to TRBJ1-1; possibly TRBD1 for D (5 bases). V lost 5 bases to trimming and J lost 3 bases, with 7 bases between them. This CDR3 spans 11 amino acids. Germline V lookup: CDR1 DFQATT, CDR2 SNEGSKA (reference sequence). Here the CDR3 DNA reads TGCAGTGCTGGGGGTCACACTGAAGCTTTCTTT. Protein sequence: CSAGGHTEAFF.

This clonotype has only a few counts. V and J are TRBV4-2 and TRBJ1-1, with 9 bases fitting TRBD1. Looked up from germline, CDR1 is LGHNA and CDR2 is YNFKEQ. V dropped 2 bases and J dropped 4; count of bases not matched to a gene: 8. The length of the CDR3 is 16 residues. The CDR3 sequence is CASSQQNRGRATEAFF. The CDR3 DNA sequence: TGTGCCAGCAGCCAACAGAACAGGGGGCGCGCCACTGAAGCTTTCTTT.

The gene calls are TRBV5-1 and TRBJ1-3; D is undetermined. The germline V gene has CDR1 SGHRS and CDR2 YFSETQ. The CDR3 is 16 residues long. Trimming took 1 base from V and 0 from J, leaving 11 bases between them. For the CDR3, the DNA is TGCGCCAGCAGCTTGAGTGGCCATTACTCTGGAAACACCATATATTTT. It is translated as CASSLSGHYSGNTIYF.

Ten or more counts support this clonotype. This sequence joins TRBV28 and TRBJ1-5, with unresolved D. Per the germline V gene, CDR1 is MDHEN and CDR2 is SYDVKM. The V gene lost 5 bases and the J gene lost 3 bases, with 5 bases spanning the gap. The CDR3 spans 12 residues. The CDR3, as DNA: TGTGCCAGCAGTGCCGACAATCAGCCCCAGCATTTT. Its translation: CASSADNQPQHF.

This clonotype was recorded at least ten times. V is TRBV5-1 and J is TRBJ2-7; D not certain. CDR3 length: 13 amino acids. Germline assignment: CDR1 SGHRS and CDR2 YFSETQ. The V gene lost 3 bases and the J gene lost 6 bases, with 13 bases spanning the gap. In nucleotides, the CDR3 is TGCGCCAGCAGCTCCGCCCTGTATAGCGAGCAGTACTTC. Protein product: CASSSALYSEQYF.

This clonotype occurred many times. This chain links TRBV11-3 with TRBJ2-3; the D is unclear. CDR3 length equals 14 residues. V lost 3 bases, J lost 4 bases, and 11 bases lay in between. Germline V lookup: CDR1 SGHNT, CDR2 YENEEA. This CDR3 reads CASSLGAAADTQYF. CDR3 coding DNA: TGTGCCAGCAGCTTGGGCGCCGCGGCAGATACGCAGTATTTT.

The chain uses TRBV28 and TRBJ1-1, with 8 bases that match TRBD1. The CDR3 loop spans 13 amino acids. Germline V gene data show CDR1 as MDHEN and CDR2 as SYDVKM. Trimming cost V 5 bases and J 5 bases; bases outside gene matches: 4. The CDR3 sequence: CASSQGAKTEAFF. CDR3 DNA sequence: TGTGCCAGCAGTCAGGGGGCAAAAACTGAAGCTTTCTTT. Full variable domain (remainder filled in from reference TRBV28 and TRBJ1-1): DVKVTQSSRYLVKRTGEKVFLECVQDMDHENMFWYRQDPGLGLRLIYFSYDVKMKEKGDIPEGYSVSREKKERFSLILESASTNQTSMYLCASSQGAKTEAFFGQGTRLTVV.

This clonotype came up a few times. V is TRBV9 and J is TRBJ2-3; D is unclear. The germline V gene has CDR1 SGDLS and CDR2 YYNGEE. The V end lost 2 bases, the J end lost 0 bases, and 7 bases lay between the germline ends. This CDR3 is 14 amino acids long. CDR3 sequence: CASSVLSSTDTQYF. DNA for the CDR3: TGTGCCAGCAGCGTTCTGTCTAGCACAGATACGCAGTATTTT.

This clonotype appeared many times. The chain employs TRBV5-1 and TRBJ1-1; D unresolved. CDR1 SGHRS and CDR2 YFSETQ come from the germline V gene. Trimming removed 7 bases from V and 1 base from J, with 8 bases in between. The CDR3 is 12 residues long. Written as DNA, the CDR3 is TGCGCCAGCTACGCTGGGAACACTGAAGCTTTCTTT. It is translated as CASYAGNTEAFF. Based on the CDR3 plus reference TRBV5-1 and TRBJ1-1, the full variable domain is KAGVTQTPRYLIKTRGQQVTLSCSPISGHRSVSWYQQTPGQGLQFLFEYFSETQRNKGNFPGRFSGRQFSNSRSEMNVSTLELGDSALYLCASYAGNTEAFFGQGTRLTVV.

This clonotype appeared many times. The rearrangement uses TRBV7-2 and TRBJ1-3; the D is unclear. Germline loops: CDR1 SGHTA, CDR2 FQGNSA. V was trimmed by 5 bases and J by 0 bases, leaving 11 bases between them. The CDR3 contains 15 residues. This CDR3 reads CASSQGGFSGNTIYF. DNA for the CDR3: TGTGCCAGCAGCCAAGGCGGATTCTCTGGAAACACCATATATTTT.

In this sample, this clonotype turned up a few times. The rearrangement uses TRBV4-1 and TRBJ1-1; unclear D gene. Trimming took 0 bases from V and 5 from J, leaving 10 bases between them. Germline CDR1 MGHRA, CDR2 YSYEKL. The CDR3 length is 14 residues. The CDR3 sequence is CASSQDPGLTEAFF. CDR3 nucleotide sequence: TGCGCCAGCAGCCAAGACCCGGGGTTGACTGAAGCTTTCTTT.

This chain joins TRBV20-1 and TRBJ1-1; D unclear. The germline V gene has CDR1 DFQATT and CDR2 SNEGSKA (reference sequence). V lost 3 bases and J 11 bases, leaving 13 bases between the germline ends. The CDR3 is made up of 11 amino acids. CDR3 in amino acids: CSASPSTVAFF. The CDR3 DNA reads as TGCAGTGCTAGTCCGTCTACGGTGGCTTTCTTT.

On this clonotype: A much more abundant neighbour one base away suggests this may be a read error. The genes are TRBV15 and TRBJ2-1; perhaps D is TRBD1 or TRBD2 (6 bases each). V lost 0 bases to trimming and J lost 9 bases, with 18 bases between them. Germline loops: CDR1 LNHNV, CDR2 YYDKDF (reference sequence). The CDR3 extends over 16 amino acids. This chain's CDR3 is CATSRDFRGRGTEQFF. DNA for the CDR3: TGTGCCACCAGCAGAGATTTTCGGGGGCGGGGTACTGAGCAGTTCTTC.

This clonotype was observed a handful of times. This chain joins TRBV24-1 and TRBJ2-2; the match to TRBD1 covers 8 bases. The CDR3 has 16 residues. Germline trimming cut 5 bases from V and 4 bases from J; bases unmatched to any gene: 8. CDR1 is KGHDR, CDR2 SFDVKD, per germline. The DNA for the CDR3 is TGTGCCACCAGTGGCGGGACAGGTAGTAGCACCGGGGAGCTGTTTTTT. This translates into CATSGGTGSSTGELFF.

This clonotype has a handful of counts. The gene calls are TRBV27 and TRBJ2-1; no reliable D call. Between the trimmed V and J ends, which lost 3 bases and 5 bases, there was a span of 11 bases. CDR1 is MNHEY and CDR2 is SMNVEV in the germline V gene (reference sequence). CDR3 length: 14 amino acids. The CDR3 region is CASSFLGFNNEQFF. Here the CDR3 DNA reads TGTGCCAGCAGTTTTCTAGGATTTAACAATGAGCAGTTCTTC.

In this sample, this clonotype turned up many times. This chain connects TRBV7-2 to TRBJ1-4; D is unresolved. Trimming stripped 1 base from V and 3 bases from J, with 9 bases between. The CDR3 spans 15 residues. Germline V gene sequence: CDR1 SGHTA, CDR2 FQGNSA. CDR3: CASSLVSGPNEKLFF. The CDR3 DNA sequence: TGTGCCAGCAGCTTAGTCTCCGGTCCTAATGAAAAACTGTTTTTT.

The genes are TRBV19 and TRBJ2-2; 10 bases fit TRBD2. Looked up from germline, CDR1 is LNHDA and CDR2 is SQIVND (reference sequence). The junction had 9 bases not matched to a gene; V was cut back by 6 bases and J by 2 bases. The CDR3 is made up of 17 amino acids. The DNA for the CDR3 is TGTGCCAGTAGAGTCGTCACTAGCGGGGTCAACACCGGGGAGCTGTTTTTT. This gives the protein CASRVVTSGVNTGELFF.

The chain employs TRBV5-1 and TRBJ2-1, with TRBD2 identical over 10 bases. V gave up 0 bases and J gave up 4 bases; unmatched junction bases: 4. CDR3 length equals 16 residues. Germline CDR1 reads SGHRS; CDR2 reads YFSETQ. CDR3 amino acids: CASSLGLLAGYNEQFF. The DNA for the CDR3 is TGCGCCAGCAGCTTGGGATTACTAGCGGGGTACAATGAGCAGTTCTTC.

The genes are TRBV4-3 and TRBJ2-7; 7 bases align to TRBD1. This CDR3 comprises 16 residues. Germline CDR1 and CDR2: LGHNA and YSLEER. Germline trimming cut 1 base from V and 4 bases from J; bases unmatched to any gene: 10. CDR3 bases: TGCGCCAGCAGCCAAGGCCCCGGGACAGCAGGTTACGAGCAGTACTTC. This translates into CASSQGPGTAGYEQYF.

Many counts were recorded for this clonotype. This chain connects TRBV7-2 to TRBJ1-1, with TRBD1 matching over 9 bases. The CDR3 is 13 residues long. The V gene's germline CDR1 is SGHTA and CDR2 FQGNSA. The junction had 6 bases not matched to a gene; V was cut back by 7 bases and J by 6 bases. CDR3 coding DNA: TGTGCCAGCATTCTTACAGGGGGCGCTGAAGCTTTCTTT. Translating gives CASILTGGAEAFF.

This clonotype was found a few times. The gene calls are TRBV7-6 and TRBJ2-5; 9 nucleotides match TRBD2. The germline CDR1 and CDR2 sequences are SGHVS and FNYEAQ. This CDR3 contains 16 residues. Trimming removed 4 bases from V and 0 bases from J; junction bases left unmatched: 6. In nucleotides, the CDR3 is TGTGCCAGCAGCTCGTTAGCGGGGGCGTACCAAGAGACCCAGTACTTC. Protein: CASSSLAGAYQETQYF. Full variable domain (outside the CDR3, taken from reference TRBV7-6 and TRBJ2-5): GAGVSQSPRYKVTKRGQDVALRCDPISGHVSLYWYRQALGQGPEFLTYFNYEAQQDKSGLPNDRFSAERPEGSISTLTIQRTEQRDSAMYRCASSSLAGAYQETQYFGPGTRLLVL.

This sequence joins TRBV3-1 and TRBJ2-5; unclear D gene. The germline V and J ends were trimmed by 0 bases and 1 base, with 12 bases remaining between them. CDR3 length: 16 amino acids. Germline V gene data show CDR1 as LGHDT and CDR2 as YNNKEL (reference sequence). CDR3 in DNA: TGTGCCAGCAGCCAAGATAGAGGTTACGGCCAAGAGACCCAGTACTTC. Residues: CASSQDRGYGQETQYF.

This clonotype has ten or more counts. In DNA, the CDR3 is TGCGCCAGCAGAGCGGCGGGACGACCCTACGAGCAGTACTTC. It encodes CASRAAGRPYEQYF. This chain connects TRBV5-1 to TRBJ2-7, with D perhaps TRBD2 (6 bases). The germline V and J ends were trimmed by 5 bases and 2 bases, with 14 bases remaining between them. CDR1 is SGHRS and CDR2 is YFSETQ in the germline V gene. This CDR3 spans 14 amino acids.

The rearrangement uses TRBV12-3 or TRBV12-4 and TRBJ2-2, with D possibly being TRBD1 (5 bases). V dropped 1 base and J dropped 13 bases, with 13 bases sitting between them. The CDR3 runs to 13 residues. The CDR3 loop is CASSLEGQGRLFF. Written as DNA, the CDR3 is TGTGCCAGCAGTTTAGAGGGGCAGGGAAGGCTGTTTTTT.

A word on this clonotype: Germline and junction disagree at one end, which may indicate a read error. The V gene is TRBV20-1, the J gene TRBJ2-3; D call uncertain. Germline V gives CDR1 DFQATT, CDR2 SNEGSKA (reference sequence). The CDR3 totals 16 residues. The CDR3 region has the DNA TGCAGTGCCAGAGATTCCTTTGCGAAAAGCACAGATACGCAGTATTTT. It specifies CSARDSFAKSTDTQYF.

In its sample, this clonotype was seen many times. The chain recombines TRBV16 with TRBJ1-2, with D unresolved. Germline CDR1 reads KGHSY; CDR2 reads FQNENV. V lost 2 bases, J lost 2 bases, and 6 bases lay in between. CDR3 length: 13 amino acids. This chain's CDR3 is CASSQVGNYGYTF. The CDR3 coding sequence is TGTGCCAGCAGCCAAGTGGGGAACTATGGCTACACCTTC.